This TCR beta chain is drawn from a study of CDR3 diversity in severe acne. The CDR3 covers 13 residues. V lost 0 bases to trimming and J lost 4 bases, with 6 bases between them. From germline, CDR1 is SEHNR and CDR2 FQNEAQ (reference sequence). This clonotype was detected only a few times. TCRdb called the PCR reads again in MiXCR, with one record for every CDR3 protein. The repertoire holds some 90,000 distinct CDR3 sequences, with 48% as singletons. This sequence joins TRBV7-9 and TRBJ1-2, with D maybe TRBD1 (5 bases). The sequence derives from a male donor in good health, serving as a control. Sequenced material: blood. The CDR3 loop reads CASSLAGAYGYTF. As DNA, the CDR3 is TGTGCCAGCAGCTTAGCAGGGGCCTATGGCTACACCTTC.